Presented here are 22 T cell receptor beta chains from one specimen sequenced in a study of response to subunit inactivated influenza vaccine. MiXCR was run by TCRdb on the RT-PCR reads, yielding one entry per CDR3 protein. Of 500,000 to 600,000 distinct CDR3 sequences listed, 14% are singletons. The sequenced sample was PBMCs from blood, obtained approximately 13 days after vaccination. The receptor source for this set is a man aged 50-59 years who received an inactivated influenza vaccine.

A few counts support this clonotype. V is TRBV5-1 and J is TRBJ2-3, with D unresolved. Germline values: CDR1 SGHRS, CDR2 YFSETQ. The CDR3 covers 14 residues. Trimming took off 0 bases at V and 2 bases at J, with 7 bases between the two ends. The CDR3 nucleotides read TGCGCCAGCAGCTTGGAACAGCCCACAGATACGCAGTATTTT. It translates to CASSLEQPTDTQYF.

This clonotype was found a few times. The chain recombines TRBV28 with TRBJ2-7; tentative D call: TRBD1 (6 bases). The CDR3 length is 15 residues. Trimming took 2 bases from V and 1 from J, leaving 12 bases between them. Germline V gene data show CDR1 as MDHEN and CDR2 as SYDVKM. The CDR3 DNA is TGTGCCAGCAGTTTAATCAGGGGTAGGTCCTACGAGCAGTACTTC. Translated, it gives CASSLIRGRSYEQYF.

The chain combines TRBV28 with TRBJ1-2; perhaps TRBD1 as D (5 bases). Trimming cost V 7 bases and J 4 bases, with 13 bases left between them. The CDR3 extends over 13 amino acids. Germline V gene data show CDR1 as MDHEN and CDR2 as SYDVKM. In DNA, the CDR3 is TGTGCCAGCACGAAAGGACATTTCTATGGCTACACCTTC. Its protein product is CASTKGHFYGYTF.

CDR3 amino acids: CASRKGRGANNSPLHF. CDR3 in DNA: TGTGCCAGCAGAAAGGGGAGGGGCGCAAATAATTCACCCCTCCACTTT. V usage is TRBV3-1 and J usage is TRBJ1-6, with D perhaps matching TRBD1 (5 bases). V lost 6 bases and J 5 bases, leaving 17 bases between the germline ends. From germline, CDR1 is LGHDT and CDR2 YNNKEL (reference sequence). This CDR3 spans 16 amino acids.

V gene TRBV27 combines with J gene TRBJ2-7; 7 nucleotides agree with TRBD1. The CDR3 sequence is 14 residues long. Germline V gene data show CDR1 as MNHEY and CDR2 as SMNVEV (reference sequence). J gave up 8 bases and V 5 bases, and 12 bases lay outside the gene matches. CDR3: CASSQTGTLVKQYF. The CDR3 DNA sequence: TGTGCCAGCAGTCAGACAGGGACACTAGTCAAGCAGTACTTC.

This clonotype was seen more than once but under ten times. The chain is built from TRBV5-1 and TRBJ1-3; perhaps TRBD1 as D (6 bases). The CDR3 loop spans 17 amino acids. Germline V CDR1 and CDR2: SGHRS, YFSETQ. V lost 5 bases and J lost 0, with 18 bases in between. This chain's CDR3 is CASRPGAQGISGNTIYF. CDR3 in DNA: TGCGCCAGCAGGCCGGGGGCCCAGGGGATCTCTGGAAACACCATATATTTT.

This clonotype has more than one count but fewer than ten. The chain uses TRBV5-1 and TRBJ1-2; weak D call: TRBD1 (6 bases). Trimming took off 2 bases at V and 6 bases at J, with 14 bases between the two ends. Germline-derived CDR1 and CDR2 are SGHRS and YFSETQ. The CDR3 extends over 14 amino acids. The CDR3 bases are TGCGCCAGCAGCTTCAACAGGGAACTAAATGGCTACACCTTC. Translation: CASSFNRELNGYTF. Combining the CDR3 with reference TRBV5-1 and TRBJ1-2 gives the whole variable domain KAGVTQTPRYLIKTRGQQVTLSCSPISGHRSVSWYQQTPGQGLQFLFEYFSETQRNKGNFPGRFSGRQFSNSRSEMNVSTLELGDSALYLCASSFNRELNGYTFGSGTRLTVV.

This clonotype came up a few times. The CDR3 here is CSGTSGRSETQYF. In DNA form, the CDR3 reads TGCAGCGGGACTAGCGGGAGGAGCGAGACCCAGTACTTC. This chain connects TRBV29-1 to TRBJ2-5; TRBD2 matches 14 bases. CDR1 is SQVTM and CDR2 is ANQGSEA in the germline V gene. This CDR3 spans 13 amino acids. The V gene end was trimmed by 7 bases and the J gene end by 5 bases; junction bases not matched to a gene: 3.

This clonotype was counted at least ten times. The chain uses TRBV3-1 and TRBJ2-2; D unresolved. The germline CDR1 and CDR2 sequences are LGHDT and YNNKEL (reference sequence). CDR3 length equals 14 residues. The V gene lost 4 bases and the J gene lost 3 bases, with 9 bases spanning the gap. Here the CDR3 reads CASSRRGDTGELFF. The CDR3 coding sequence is TGTGCCAGCAGCCGTAGAGGCGACACCGGGGAGCTGTTTTTT.

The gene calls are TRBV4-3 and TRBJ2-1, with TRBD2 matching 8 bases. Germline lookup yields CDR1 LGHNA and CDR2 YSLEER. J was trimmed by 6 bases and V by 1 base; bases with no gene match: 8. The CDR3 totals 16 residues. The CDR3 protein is CASSQVLAGIGNEQFF. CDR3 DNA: TGCGCCAGCAGCCAAGTCTTAGCGGGGATTGGCAATGAGCAGTTCTTC.

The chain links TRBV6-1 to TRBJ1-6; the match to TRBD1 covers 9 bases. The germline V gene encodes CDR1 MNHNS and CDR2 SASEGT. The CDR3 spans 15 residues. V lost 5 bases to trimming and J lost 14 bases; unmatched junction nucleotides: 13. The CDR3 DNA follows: TGTGCCAGCAGTCGGGGGGACAGGGAAGCTGAAACCCTCCACTTT. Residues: CASSRGDREAETLHF.

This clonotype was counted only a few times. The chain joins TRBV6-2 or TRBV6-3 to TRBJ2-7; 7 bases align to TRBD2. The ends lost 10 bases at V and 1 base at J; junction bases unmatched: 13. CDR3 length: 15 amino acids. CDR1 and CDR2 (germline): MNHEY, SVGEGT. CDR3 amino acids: CATSGTTETSYEQYF. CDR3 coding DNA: TGTGCCACCTCTGGGACTACCGAAACATCCTACGAGCAGTACTTC.

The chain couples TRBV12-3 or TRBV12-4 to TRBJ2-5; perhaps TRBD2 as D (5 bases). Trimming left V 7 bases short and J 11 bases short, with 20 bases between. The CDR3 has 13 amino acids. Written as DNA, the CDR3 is TGTGCCAGCACCTCTGGACTCCCTCAGGAGCAGTACTTC. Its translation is CASTSGLPQEQYF.

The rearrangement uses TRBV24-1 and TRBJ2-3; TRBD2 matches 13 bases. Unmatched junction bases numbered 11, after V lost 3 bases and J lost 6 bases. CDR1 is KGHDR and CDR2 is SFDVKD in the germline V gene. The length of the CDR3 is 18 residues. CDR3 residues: CATSDLGTSGAKGDTQYF. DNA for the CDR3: TGTGCCACCAGTGATCTCGGGACTAGCGGGGCAAAGGGGGATACGCAGTATTTT.

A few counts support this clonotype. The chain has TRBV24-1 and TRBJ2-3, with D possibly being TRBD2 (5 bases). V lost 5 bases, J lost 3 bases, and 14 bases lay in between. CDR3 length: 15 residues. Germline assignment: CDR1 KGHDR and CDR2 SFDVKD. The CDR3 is CATSGPAAETDTQYF. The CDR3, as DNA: TGTGCCACCAGTGGGCCAGCGGCAGAGACAGATACGCAGTATTTT.

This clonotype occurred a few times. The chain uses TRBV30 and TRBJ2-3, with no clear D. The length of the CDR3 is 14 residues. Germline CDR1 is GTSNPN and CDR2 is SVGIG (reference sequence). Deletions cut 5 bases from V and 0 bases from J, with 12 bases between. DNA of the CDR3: TGTGCCTGGCAACAGATGTCTAGCACAGATACGCAGTATTTT. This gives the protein CAWQQMSSTDTQYF.

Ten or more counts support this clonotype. CDR3 protein: CSVELRDNGNTGELFF. CDR3 nucleotide sequence: TGCAGCGTTGAGTTGCGAGATAACGGGAACACCGGGGAGCTGTTTTTT. The rearrangement links TRBV29-1 to TRBJ2-2; unclear D gene. Germline CDR1 and CDR2: SQVTM and ANQGSEA. The ends were cut back, 3 bases at V and 1 base at J, with 15 bases in the middle. The CDR3 runs to 16 residues.

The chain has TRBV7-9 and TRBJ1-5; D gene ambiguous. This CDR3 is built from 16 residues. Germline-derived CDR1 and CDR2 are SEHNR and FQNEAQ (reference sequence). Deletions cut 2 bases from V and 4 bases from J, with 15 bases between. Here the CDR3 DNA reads TGTGCCAGCAGCTTAAGTGGGCAAGGGTGGAATCAGCCCCAGCATTTT. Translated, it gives CASSLSGQGWNQPQHF.

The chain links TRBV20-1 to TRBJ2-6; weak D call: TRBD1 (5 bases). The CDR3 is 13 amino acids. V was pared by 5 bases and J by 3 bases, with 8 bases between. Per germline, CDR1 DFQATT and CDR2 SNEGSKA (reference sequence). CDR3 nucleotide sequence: TGCAGTGCTCCCAGGGTTGGGGCCAACGTCCTGACTTTC. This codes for CSAPRVGANVLTF.

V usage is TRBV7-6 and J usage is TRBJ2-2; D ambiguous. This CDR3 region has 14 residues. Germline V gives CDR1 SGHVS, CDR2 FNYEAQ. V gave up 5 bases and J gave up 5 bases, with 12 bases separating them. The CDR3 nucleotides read TGTGCCAGCAGCCCGGACCCTGGGACCGGGGAGCTGTTTTTT. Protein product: CASSPDPGTGELFF.

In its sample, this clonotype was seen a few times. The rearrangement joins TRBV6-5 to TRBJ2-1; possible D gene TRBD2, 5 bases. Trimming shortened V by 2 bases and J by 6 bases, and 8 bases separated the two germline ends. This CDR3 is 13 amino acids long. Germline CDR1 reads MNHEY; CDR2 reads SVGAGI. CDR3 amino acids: CASSYPAGNEQFF. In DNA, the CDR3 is TGTGCCAGCAGTTACCCGGCGGGCAATGAGCAGTTCTTC.

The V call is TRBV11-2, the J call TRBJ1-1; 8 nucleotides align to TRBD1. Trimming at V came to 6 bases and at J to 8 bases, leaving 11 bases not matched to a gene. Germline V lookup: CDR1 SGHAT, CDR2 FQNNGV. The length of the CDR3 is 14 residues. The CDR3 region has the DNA TGTGCCAGCAGGGATAGACAGGGGTGGCGGGAAGCTTTCTTT. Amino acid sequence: CASRDRQGWREAFF.